The 17 T cell receptor beta chains given below trace back to one sample, sequenced in a study of T cell repertoires in cytomegalovirus infection. Via MiXCR, TCRdb re-called the reads, giving one row per CDR3 protein. The data hold a few hundred thousand distinct CDR3 sequences, with approximately 15% observed a single time. Material: CD8+ T cells from PBMCs. The receptors were sampled from a human donor in good health (CMV status not recorded). Some clones in this sample may be carry-over from other donors' samples.

The CDR3 nucleotides read TGTGCCACCCGCAGGGGGGCTTCTAGCACAGATACGCAGTATTTT. The encoded protein is CATRRGASSTDTQYF. The chain carries TRBV27 and TRBJ2-3; tentative D call: TRBD1 (7 bases). The CDR3 is 15 amino acids. V lost 10 bases to trimming and J lost 0 bases, with 17 bases between them. The germline gives CDR1 MNHEY, CDR2 SMNVEV (reference sequence).

J is TRBJ2-2 and V is TRBV28; 16 nucleotides line up with TRBD2. The CDR3 is 19 amino acids. V gave up 6 bases and J gave up 4 bases; unmatched junction bases: 11. Germline assignment: CDR1 MDHEN and CDR2 SYDVKM. The CDR3 DNA follows: TGTGCCAGCAGCAGTTTGGGGACTAGCGGGGGGGAACGCACCGGGGAGCTGTTTTTT. It translates to CASSSLGTSGGERTGELFF.

V is TRBV2 and J is TRBJ2-3, with D unresolved. The germline gives CDR1 SNHLY, CDR2 FYNNEI. The CDR3 sequence is 12 residues long. Trimming removed 8 bases at V and 0 bases at J, with 6 bases between. DNA for the CDR3: TGTGCCAGCCTCCTTAGCACAGATACGCAGTATTTT. It is translated as CASLLSTDTQYF.

This clonotype occurred many times. In DNA form, the CDR3 reads TGTGCCAGCAGCGCTGGACTAGCGGGGTGGAATGAGCAGTTCTTC. This gives the protein CASSAGLAGWNEQFF. The rearrangement joins TRBV7-2 to TRBJ2-1; 12 bases are shared with TRBD2. The germline CDR1 and CDR2 sequences are SGHTA and FQGNSA. This CDR3 contains 15 residues. The junction had 6 bases not matched to a gene; V was cut back by 5 bases and J by 7 bases.

There are many counts of this clonotype. The chain combines TRBV28 with TRBJ2-2; D not resolved. V lost 9 bases to trimming and J lost 1 base, with 15 bases between them. Germline CDR1 MDHEN, CDR2 SYDVKM. The length of the CDR3 is 15 residues. The CDR3 is CASRTKSWNTGELFF. The CDR3 DNA reads as TGTGCCAGTCGAACTAAGTCCTGGAACACCGGGGAGCTGTTTTTT. Looking up the rest from reference TRBV28 and TRBJ2-2 gives the full variable domain: DVKVTQSSRYLVKRTGEKVFLECVQDMDHENMFWYRQDPGLGLRLIYFSYDVKMKEKGDIPEGYSVSREKKERFSLILESASTNQTSMYLCASRTKSWNTGELFFGEGSRLTVL.

The chain employs TRBV27 and TRBJ2-1; 7 bases line up with TRBD1. V was pared by 4 bases and J by 5 bases, with 5 bases of the junction left unmatched. The CDR3 is made up of 14 amino acids. Germline CDR1 is MNHEY and CDR2 is SMNVEV (reference sequence). The CDR3 region is CASSSSGTDNEQFF. CDR3 in DNA: TGTGCCAGCAGTTCTTCCGGGACAGACAATGAGCAGTTCTTC.

This clonotype has a single count. This chain connects TRBV3-1 to TRBJ2-1; D is undetermined. This CDR3 has 11 residues. From germline, CDR1 is LGHDT and CDR2 YNNKEL (reference sequence). V was clipped by 1 base and J by 13 bases, with 8 bases between them. The CDR3 spells CASSQGLDQFF. CDR3 nucleotides: TGTGCCAGCAGCCAAGGTTTGGACCAGTTCTTC.

This clonotype appeared a few times. The chain has TRBV27 and TRBJ1-2; a possible D gene is TRBD1 (6 bases). The CDR3 consists of 13 residues. Germline assignment: CDR1 MNHEY and CDR2 SMNVEV (reference sequence). V lost 2 bases and J 2 bases, leaving 6 bases between the germline ends. Here the CDR3 reads CASSLDRNYGYTF. DNA of the CDR3: TGTGCCAGCAGTTTAGACAGGAACTATGGCTACACCTTC.

The rearrangement joins TRBV7-9 to TRBJ2-1; no clear D. CDR3 length: 12 residues. V was pared by 5 bases and J by 7 bases, with 9 bases between. CDR1 and CDR2 from the germline V gene are SEHNR and FQNEAQ (reference sequence). CDR3 sequence (DNA): TGTGCCAGCAGCCCTGCAGGTAATGAGCAGTTCTTC. It codes for CASSPAGNEQFF.

This clonotype occurred a few times. J is TRBJ1-2 and V is TRBV29-1; TRBD1 agrees at 10 bases. The length of the CDR3 is 13 residues. CDR1 SQVTM and CDR2 ANQGSEA come from the germline V gene. Trimming took 7 bases from V and 4 from J; bases not matched to a gene: 6. CDR3 protein: CSAWTGGGYGYTF. The CDR3 DNA sequence: TGCAGCGCATGGACAGGGGGTGGCTATGGCTACACCTTC.

This clonotype occurred many times. The chain combines TRBV6-2 or TRBV6-3 with TRBJ1-1; no clear D. This CDR3 is built from 12 residues. Trimming cost V 2 bases and J 7 bases, with 8 bases left between them. CDR1 is MNHEY, CDR2 SVGEGT, per germline. CDR3 in amino acids: CASSYVPGEAFF. Here the CDR3 DNA reads TGTGCCAGCAGTTACGTCCCGGGTGAAGCTTTCTTT.

The gene calls are TRBV6-2 or TRBV6-3 and TRBJ2-1; TRBD1 agrees at 9 bases. This CDR3 is built from 12 residues. The germline gives CDR1 MNHEY, CDR2 SVGEGT. The V segment lost 9 bases and the J segment 8 bases; nucleotides outside the gene matches: 5. The CDR3 DNA is TGTGCCAGTGACACAGGGGGCGATGAGCAGTTCTTC. Residues: CASDTGGDEQFF.

The chain combines TRBV12-3 or TRBV12-4 with TRBJ2-3; D uncertain. The V gene lost 7 bases and the J gene lost 1 base, with 9 bases spanning the gap. The CDR3 runs to 13 residues. CDR3 nucleotides: TGTGCCAGCACTGAAGCAGGCACAGATACGCAGTATTTT. It specifies CASTEAGTDTQYF.

J is TRBJ1-2 and V is TRBV29-1; D remains unclear. Germline V gene lookup returns CDR1 SQVTM and CDR2 ANQGSEA. Trimming removed 5 bases at V and 5 bases at J, with 12 bases between. This CDR3 comprises 12 residues. CDR3 sequence reads: CSVSRDLYGYTF. The CDR3 DNA reads as TGCAGCGTTTCACGGGATTTGTATGGCTACACCTTC. The full variable domain, in which reference TRBV29-1 and TRBJ1-2 provide the parts outside the CDR3, is SAVISQKPSRDICQRGTSLTIQCQVDSQVTMMFWYRQQPGQSLTLIATANQGSEATYESGFVIDKFPISRPNLTFSTLTVSNMSPEDSSIYLCSVSRDLYGYTFGSGTRLTVV.

This clonotype was found many times. The genes are TRBV7-9 and TRBJ1-1; 9 bases map to TRBD1. The CDR3 loop spans 15 amino acids. The trim removed 0 bases at V and 5 bases at J, leaving 4 bases unmatched. Germline assignment: CDR1 SEHNR and CDR2 FQNEAQ (reference sequence). The CDR3 sequence: CASSLAGGQGTEAFF. CDR3 in DNA: TGTGCCAGCAGCTTAGCGGGGGGACAGGGTACTGAAGCTTTCTTT.

The chain joins TRBV20-1 to TRBJ2-5, with 10 bases aligning to TRBD2. Looked up from germline, CDR1 is DFQATT and CDR2 is SNEGSKA (reference sequence). This CDR3 is 17 amino acids long. V trimming: 5 bases; J trimming: 0 bases; junction bases outside the gene matches: 12. The CDR3 bases are TGCAGTGCTGAAGTACCTAGCGGGGGCCCGTACCAAGAGACCCAGTACTTC. Its protein is CSAEVPSGGPYQETQYF.

Ten or more counts support this clonotype. The genes are TRBV7-2 and TRBJ2-1; D call uncertain. This CDR3 has 12 residues. Trimming removed 5 bases from V and 8 bases from J, with 10 bases in between. Germline V CDR1 and CDR2: SGHTA, FQGNSA. DNA of the CDR3: TGTGCCAGCAGCGTGGATCCCGATGAGCAGTTCTTC. Translating gives CASSVDPDEQFF.